A selection of T cell receptor beta chains follows, all from one sample in a study of T cell repertoires in cytomegalovirus infection. Their specific antigens are unknown. TCRdb called the reads again in MiXCR, with one record for every CDR3 protein. The table lists hundreds of thousands of distinct CDR3 sequences, around 35% of them singletons. The material was cultured PBMCs, obtained from culture after CMV antigen stimulation. The receptor source for this set is a human donor in good health (CMV status not recorded). Some clones in this sample may be carry-over from other donors' samples. Each CDR3 is given with its conserved first and last residue. D genes are given only for firm matches. Not all rows give a size; the values are once, few, many and, for expanded clones, a class.

v_gene	d_gene	j_gene	abundance	CDR3nt	CDR3aa
TRBV7-2	TRBD2	TRBJ2-1	-	TGTGCCAGCAGCTTAGCGCATCTAGCGGGAGATGAGCAGTTCTTC	CASSLAHLAGDEQFF
TRBV5-4	-	TRBJ1-1	-	TGTGCCAGCAGCTCGCGAGGGAGGCCGAACACTGAAGCTTTCTTT	CASSSRGRPNTEAFF
TRBV15	-	TRBJ2-3	-	TGTGCCACCGGGGGGCGAAGCACAGATACGCAGTATTTT	CATGGRSTDTQYF
TRBV5-3	-	TRBJ1-4	-	TGTGCCAGCAGACCAAACAGGAATGAAAAACTGTTTTTT	CASRPNRNEKLFF
TRBV20-1	-	TRBJ1-4	-	TGCAGTGCTAGAGGGGACGGGGACGGGGAAAAACTGTTTTTT	CSARGDGDGEKLFF
TRBV2	TRBD1	TRBJ2-3	-	TGTGCCAGCAGTGTAGACAGGGGCACAGATACGCAGTATTTT	CASSVDRGTDTQYF
TRBV13	-	TRBJ1-1	-	TGTGCCAGCAGCTTAGACCTCGGGGCAGCCTATGGTCGGACTGAAGCTTTCTTT	CASSLDLGAAYGRTEAFF
TRBV14	-	TRBJ2-5	-	TGTGCCAGCAGCCAATTTAATAAGAGAACCCAGTACTTC	CASSQFNKRTQYF
TRBV2	TRBD2	TRBJ2-1	-	TGTGCCAGCACACCACCAAACGGACTAGCGGGAGATGGTAATGAGCAGTTCTTC	CASTPPNGLAGDGNEQFF
TRBV24-1	-	TRBJ2-1	-	TGTGCCACCAGTGATTCCCTCACAGGGGAGGTGCGGGGCAATGAGCAGTTCTTC	CATSDSLTGEVRGNEQFF
TRBV28	TRBD1	TRBJ2-7	few	TGTGCCAGCAGTTCTCTCCGCAGGGGGCTCGTCGACGAGCAGTACTTC	CASSSLRRGLVDEQYF
TRBV6-2/TRBV6-3	TRBD1	TRBJ2-2	-	TGTGCCAGCAGAACGACAGGGGGCACCGGGGAGCTGTTTTTT	CASRTTGGTGELFF
TRBV12-3/TRBV12-4	-	TRBJ2-5	few	TGTGCCAGCAGTTTGCTCTCTATGAGCGGGGAGACCCAGTACTTC	CASSLLSMSGETQYF
TRBV7-2	-	TRBJ2-5	few	TGTGCCAGCAGCTTCCGGACGGAGACCCAGTACTTC	CASSFRTETQYF
TRBV7-8	-	TRBJ2-1	many	TGTGCCAGCAGACGAGTCAGCCACAATGAGCAGTTCTTC	CASRRVSHNEQFF
TRBV4-1	TRBD2	TRBJ2-1	-	TGCGCCAGCAGCCCACCCAGCGGGAGTCGGAATGAGCAGTTCTTC	CASSPPSGSRNEQFF
TRBV7-2	-	TRBJ2-5	-	TGTGCCAGCAGCGATCGGGGCCGAATAGAAGAGACCCAGTACTTC	CASSDRGRIEETQYF
TRBV5-4	TRBD2	TRBJ2-3	-	TGTGCCAGCAGCTTTGCGCGGGAGACAGATACGCAGTATTTT	CASSFARETDTQYF
TRBV2	TRBD2	TRBJ2-1	many	TGTGCCAGCAGTGGCTCTAGCGGGAGCTCCTACAATGAGCAGTTCTTC	CASSGSSGSSYNEQFF
TRBV24-1	-	TRBJ2-1	-	TGTGCCACCAGAGGGACCTTCTTCGATGAGCAGTTCTTC	CATRGTFFDEQFF
TRBV12-3/TRBV12-4	-	TRBJ2-1	-	TGTGCCAGCAGTTCCCAACTGGGGTATAAGCAGTTCTTC	CASSSQLGYKQFF
TRBV29-1	TRBD2	TRBJ2-2	-	TGCAGCTGCGGCGGGAGTTCCGGGGAGCTGTTTTTT	CSCGGSSGELFF
TRBV7-2	-	TRBJ1-1	many	TGTGCCAGCAGCTTGGCGCTGCAGGGTGAAGCTTTCTTT	CASSLALQGEAFF
TRBV28	-	TRBJ1-1	few	TGTGCCAGCAGCCTTGGACTCTGGAGGACTGAAGCTTTCTTT	CASSLGLWRTEAFF
TRBV12-3/TRBV12-4	TRBD1	TRBJ1-6	few	TGTGCCAGCAGTTTAGAAGGGACAGGAATGTCACCCCTCCACTTT	CASSLEGTGMSPLHF
TRBV2	TRBD1	TRBJ2-4	-	TGTGCCAGCAAAGGACAGGGTTGGGCCAAAAACATTCAGTACTTC	CASKGQGWAKNIQYF
TRBV4-2	TRBD2	TRBJ2-1	-	TGTGCCAGCAGCAGCTCAGCGGGACTGGCCTACAATGAGCAGTTCTTC	CASSSSAGLAYNEQFF
TRBV28	TRBD2	TRBJ2-7	few	TGTGCCAGCTCCAACGGGGGGGCCTACGAGCAGTACTTC	CASSNGGAYEQYF
TRBV28	-	TRBJ1-5	-	TGTGCCAGCAGTTCACCCGGAGAGCCGGTCCGCAATCAGCCCCAGCATTTT	CASSSPGEPVRNQPQHF
TRBV10-3	TRBD2	TRBJ2-1	few	TGTGCCATCAGCCCAACCGGCCGGACTAGCGGGACCTACAATGAGCAGTTCTTC	CAISPTGRTSGTYNEQFF
TRBV19	-	TRBJ1-2	-	TGTGCCAGTAGTATCTATGGCCCTTCAGGGGACACGAACTATGGCTACACCTTC	CASSIYGPSGDTNYGYTF
TRBV12-3/TRBV12-4	TRBD1	TRBJ1-1	few	TGTGCCAGCAGCGAAGAGGGGGCGCGGTTGTACACTGAAGCTTTCTTT	CASSEEGARLYTEAFF
TRBV19	-	TRBJ2-2	-	TGTGCCAGTAGTATCTGGCAGGGGACCGGGGAGCTGTTTTTT	CASSIWQGTGELFF
TRBV7-2	-	TRBJ2-7	few	TGTGCCAGCAGCTTAGAGTTTCCCTACGAGCAGTACTTC	CASSLEFPYEQYF
TRBV7-2	TRBD2	TRBJ2-5	few	TGTGCCAGCAGCTTAAGACCCGGACTAGCGGGAGAGGGAGAGACCCAGTACTTC	CASSLRPGLAGEGETQYF
TRBV6-5	TRBD1	TRBJ2-5	-	TGTGCCAGCAGTTACAACCGGCCTACAGGGGTGGAGACCCAGTACTTC	CASSYNRPTGVETQYF
TRBV19	-	TRBJ1-5	-	TGTGCCAGTAGTATCAGGGGTCGCAATCAGCCCCAGCATTTT	CASSIRGRNQPQHF
TRBV11-2	TRBD2	TRBJ2-7	many	TGTGCCAGCAGATGGAGTCGGGGGGAGGGCCCCTACGAGCAGTACTTC	CASRWSRGEGPYEQYF
TRBV4-1	-	TRBJ2-3	-	TGCGCCAGCAGCCGGACGGTAGGCACAGATACGCAGTATTTT	CASSRTVGTDTQYF
TRBV3-1	-	TRBJ1-4	-	TGTGCCAGCACCCTAAGAGACGATGGTGAAAAACTGTTTTTT	CASTLRDDGEKLFF
TRBV2	-	TRBJ2-2	-	TGTGCCAGCAAAAGGGGGTCCGGGGAGCTGTTTTTT	CASKRGSGELFF
TRBV7-2	TRBD1	TRBJ2-2	many	TGTGCCAGCGTCACACAGGGGGGAACCGGGGAGCTGTTTTTT	CASVTQGGTGELFF
TRBV12-3/TRBV12-4	-	TRBJ2-5	-	TGTGCCAGCAGTTTAGCAAGAGCCCCCTGGGAGCTTCAAGAGATCCAGTACTTC	CASSLARAPWELQEIQYF
TRBV4-1	-	TRBJ1-2	few	TGCGCCAGCAGCCAGTCCGAACACGGCAGAGCTAACTATGGCTACACCTTC	CASSQSEHGRANYGYTF
TRBV7-2	TRBD2	TRBJ2-7	-	TGTGCCAGCAGCGGGGGTGGCGGGAGTCGTGGCGAGCAGTACTTC	CASSGGGGSRGEQYF